The clone carrying this T cell receptor (beta chain) has just a few counts. The antigen remains undetermined. This sample stems from a study of CD8 T cells in ankylosing spondylitis. Study-wide results and limits: It appeared that ankylosing spondylitis blood was characterized by a TCR beta motif of several highly homologous variants. Earlier reports found some motif variants in synovial fluid and blood in reactive arthritis.

The J segment lost 6 bases and the V segment lost 3 bases, leaving 9 bases of the junction unmatched. This CDR3 contains 15 residues. Germline values: CDR1 LNHDA, CDR2 SQIVND (reference sequence). With molecular barcodes, quantitative 5'-RACE was used to make the TCR beta libraries. Each CDR3 protein is one row after TCRdb ran MiXCR on the 5' RACE reads. Of about 420,000 distinct CDR3 sequences listed, under 25% were seen once; the top ten hold about a sixth. This receptor was identified in a male donor with ankylosing spondylitis. The V gene is TRBV19, the J gene TRBJ2-3, with 7 bases matching TRBD1. The sequencing sample was made of blood, either unsorted or a sorted T cell fraction (not recorded which). CDR3 residues: CASSMRQGGVDTQYF. For the CDR3, the DNA is TGTGCCAGTAGTATGAGACAGGGCGGCGTGGATACGCAGTATTTT.